This passage covers 4 T cell receptor beta chains from one sample sequenced in a study of blood T cell repertoires in COVID-19. Produced via immunoSEQ multiplex PCR; TCRdb's table is partial and in-frame only. The sample has some 60,000 clones, approximately 85% seen once. The specimen sequenced was peripheral blood. All receptors derive from a human donor in a cohort sampled during active COVID-19.

The chain links TRBV18 to TRBJ1-2; 7 nucleotides agree with TRBD1. The CDR3 has 15 residues. J gave up 5 bases and V 0 bases, and 6 bases lay outside the gene matches. Germline CDR1 is KGHSH and CDR2 is LQKENI. The CDR3 sequence is CASSPPVTGFYGYTF. The CDR3 nucleotides are TGTGCCAGCTCACCACCAGTGACAGGGTTTTATGGCTACACCTTC. Full variable domain (remainder filled in from reference TRBV18 and TRBJ1-2): NAGVMQNPRHLVRRRGQEARLRCSPMKGHSHVYWYRQLPEEGLKFMVYLQKENIIDESGMPKERFSAEFPKEGPSILRIQQVVRGDSAAYFCASSPPVTGFYGYTFGSGTRLTVV.

This clone was detected only once. The V call is TRBV14, the J call TRBJ1-1; D may be TRBD1 (5 bases). V gave up 2 bases and J gave up 1 base, with 14 bases separating them. CDR1 and CDR2 (germline): SGHDN, FVKESK. CDR3 size: 16 residues. CDR3 DNA sequence: TGTGCCAGCAGCCAACTTCTTACAGGATGGAACACTGAAGCTTTCTTT. This sequence encodes CASSQLLTGWNTEAFF. Based on the CDR3 plus reference TRBV14 and TRBJ1-1, the full variable domain is EAGVTQFPSHSVIEKGQTVTLRCDPISGHDNLYWYRRVMGKEIKFLLHFVKESKQDESGMPNNRFLAERTGGTYSTLKVQPAELEDSGVYFCASSQLLTGWNTEAFFGQGTRLTVV.

V usage is TRBV7-2 and J usage is TRBJ1-1; TRBD1 is a possible D gene (6 bases). Between the trimmed V and J ends, which lost 1 base and 10 bases, there was a span of 10 bases. The germline V gene has CDR1 SGHTA and CDR2 FQGNSA. There are 12 residues in the CDR3. CDR3 loop: CASSLVPGVAFF. CDR3 nucleotide sequence: TGTGCCAGCAGCTTAGTACCAGGGGTAGCTTTCTTT.

In its sample, this clone was seen once. J is TRBJ2-2 and V is TRBV6-5; 8 bases are shared with TRBD1. The CDR3 covers 14 residues. Per the germline V gene, CDR1 is MNHEY and CDR2 is SVGAGI. V shed 10 bases and J 4 bases; nucleotides not matched to a gene: 8. CDR3 protein: CATATGTGTGELFF. For the CDR3, the DNA is TGTGCCACCGCGACAGGGACAGGCACCGGGGAGCTGTTTTTT.